The clone carrying this TCR beta chain was observed a few times. Its target is unknown. The record originates from a study of T cell repertoires in cytomegalovirus infection. Across the whole study: Selection of CMV epitopes for the study included recently identified HLA-C-restricted and well-studied HLA-B-restricted ones. Public TCR beta signatures marked donors with CMV infection and the matching HLA. General study results and limits: Cumulative public TCR beta family frequency identified carriers of CMV plus the relevant HLA. There were HLA-C-restricted CMV-specific TCR beta clonotypes dominating the ex vivo response.

CDR3 length: 15 residues. Germline V CDR1 and CDR2: MNHEY, SMNVEV (reference sequence). Trimming removed 5 bases from V and 4 bases from J; junction bases left unmatched: 9. MiXCR, applied by TCRdb to the reads, yields one record per CDR3 protein. This sample has around 360,000 distinct CDR3 sequences, with roughly a third found just once. The V gene is TRBV27, the J gene TRBJ2-5; the match to TRBD2 covers 8 bases. The sample here was cultured PBMCs, taken from culture after CMV antigen stimulation. The TCR originated in a human donor in good health (CMV status not recorded). Some clones in this sample may be carry-over from other donors' samples. This chain's CDR3 is CASSPRRGRIETQYF. The CDR3 nucleotides read TGTGCCAGCAGTCCGAGGCGCGGGAGGATAGAGACCCAGTACTTC.